Listed below are T cell receptor beta chains from one sample, sequenced in a study of CD8 T cells in Susac syndrome. TCRdb reprocessed the immunoSEQ multiplex PCR reads with MiXCR, giving one entry per CDR3 protein. This sample has about 300,000 distinct CDR3 sequences, with 85% found just once. The sample consisted of CD8+ T cells from PBMCs. The receptors originated from a human donor with multiple sclerosis. The conserved cysteine and the conserved F or W are not part of the CDR3 here. Fields, in order: V gene, D gene, CDR3 protein. D genes are given only for firm matches.

V gene: TRBV4-3
D gene: NA
CDR3 protein: ASSQDNAGPKYGEQF

V gene: TRBV27
D gene: TRBD1
CDR3 protein: ASTRDRGWYNEQF

V gene: TRBV12-3/TRBV12-4
D gene: TRBD2
CDR3 protein: ASSLLLAGPGDDEQF

V gene: TRBV5-1
D gene: TRBD1
CDR3 protein: ASTGRDRVTGELF

V gene: TRBV29-1
D gene: NA
CDR3 protein: SVEGTDPVEQY

V gene: TRBV20-1
D gene: NA
CDR3 protein: SARSGVGEQY

V gene: TRBV6-5
D gene: TRBD2
CDR3 protein: ASYPSGSGGELF

V gene: TRBV7-9
D gene: NA
CDR3 protein: ASSPPRIVAGELF

V gene: TRBV12-3/TRBV12-4
D gene: NA
CDR3 protein: ASTFKGGEGEKLF

V gene: TRBV6-2/TRBV6-3
D gene: TRBD2
CDR3 protein: ASSYGLGDYEQY

V gene: TRBV27
D gene: NA
CDR3 protein: ASSAIGNEQY

V gene: TRBV20-1
D gene: NA
CDR3 protein: SARVPGNSYEQY

V gene: TRBV30
D gene: NA
CDR3 protein: AWSVPISYEQY

V gene: TRBV27
D gene: TRBD1
CDR3 protein: ASSFNVGTGNSPLH

V gene: TRBV2
D gene: TRBD2
CDR3 protein: ASSPPGGYQETQY

V gene: TRBV7-6
D gene: NA
CDR3 protein: ASSPNNRLNTEAF

V gene: TRBV27
D gene: NA
CDR3 protein: ASSFGGDTYEQY

V gene: TRBV5-6
D gene: NA
CDR3 protein: ASSPYFGVLAGANVLT

V gene: TRBV4-1
D gene: NA
CDR3 protein: ASSQVGTGFTYEQY

V gene: TRBV4-3
D gene: NA
CDR3 protein: ASSLEGDGDTQY

V gene: TRBV27
D gene: TRBD2
CDR3 protein: ASSSGTGGGNEQF

V gene: TRBV6-1
D gene: NA
CDR3 protein: ASNQRGIGVYNSPLH

V gene: TRBV5-1
D gene: TRBD2
CDR3 protein: ASSLGHGGAYEQY

V gene: TRBV13
D gene: TRBD2
CDR3 protein: ASSSNGLAGSDTQY

V gene: TRBV6-5
D gene: TRBD2
CDR3 protein: ASCSSGFYNEQF

V gene: TRBV30
D gene: TRBD2
CDR3 protein: AWGRASGSDEQF

V gene: TRBV20-1
D gene: NA
CDR3 protein: SARDSVSGNTIY

V gene: TRBV24-1
D gene: NA
CDR3 protein: ATSELSSNQPQH

V gene: TRBV10-3
D gene: NA
CDR3 protein: AISAWRQKYEQY

V gene: TRBV19
D gene: NA
CDR3 protein: ASSIDFQETQY

V gene: TRBV7-2
D gene: NA
CDR3 protein: ASSLYLGTRSEQY

V gene: TRBV6-2/TRBV6-3
D gene: NA
CDR3 protein: ASRAGNSYEQY

V gene: TRBV30
D gene: NA
CDR3 protein: AWGGYNEQF

V gene: TRBV5-6
D gene: NA
CDR3 protein: ASSLDGTGSHEQY

V gene: TRBV6-5
D gene: NA
CDR3 protein: ASSYSSFDPNEKLF

V gene: TRBV20-1
D gene: TRBD2
CDR3 protein: SAGSREDSYNEQF

V gene: TRBV4-3
D gene: TRBD1
CDR3 protein: ASSQDGTGANEQF

V gene: TRBV4-3
D gene: TRBD1
CDR3 protein: ASSQERTGTYEQY

V gene: TRBV11-2
D gene: NA
CDR3 protein: ASTDRRTYTQY

V gene: TRBV7-9
D gene: TRBD2
CDR3 protein: ASSSLGLAGGEQF

V gene: TRBV28
D gene: NA
CDR3 protein: ASSLLDGYT